Listed below are T cell receptor beta chains from one sample, sequenced in a study of identical twins. TCRdb redid the calling of the 5' RACE reads with MiXCR, one entry per CDR3 protein. The sample holds around 490,000 distinct CDR3 sequences, about 16% seen once. The sample was also reused in another study, on yellow fever vaccine responses in identical twins.

Sequences were obtained from CD4+ T cells sorted from blood. Source of these receptors: a woman under 30 in good health. Both conserved end residues are part of each CDR3. D genes are given only for firm matches. The size of a clone is reported for some rows only, either as once, few or many, or as a class for expanded clones.

abundance: few; v_gene: TRBV4-2; j_gene: TRBJ1-1; d_gene: .; CDR3nt: TGTGCCAGCAGCACTCACAGTCAGAACACTGAAGCTTTCTTT; CDR3aa: CASSTHSQNTEAFF
abundance: few; v_gene: TRBV5-1; j_gene: TRBJ2-5; d_gene: .; CDR3nt: TGCGCCAGCAAACCGGGACACCTACAAGAGACCCAGTACTTC; CDR3aa: CASKPGHLQETQYF
abundance: .; v_gene: TRBV20-1; j_gene: TRBJ2-2; d_gene: .; CDR3nt: TGCAGTGCTAGCAGCCCGAGCGGACGGCGTAAGACCGGGGAGCTGTTTTTT; CDR3aa: CSASSPSGRRKTGELFF
abundance: .; v_gene: TRBV7-9; j_gene: TRBJ2-3; d_gene: TRBD1; CDR3nt: TGTGCCAGCAGCTTGGGGACAGGGCCAGATACGCAGTATTTT; CDR3aa: CASSLGTGPDTQYF
abundance: few; v_gene: TRBV2; j_gene: TRBJ2-1; d_gene: .; CDR3nt: TGTGCCAGCAGTGAACCGTGGGCCGGCCAGAACAATGAGCAGTTCTTC; CDR3aa: CASSEPWAGQNNEQFF
abundance: few; v_gene: TRBV19; j_gene: TRBJ1-5; d_gene: .; CDR3nt: TGTGCCAGTAGTATCCCGCAGGGCCGAGGGCCCCAGCATTTT; CDR3aa: CASSIPQGRGPQHF
abundance: few; v_gene: TRBV28; j_gene: TRBJ2-7; d_gene: .; CDR3nt: TGTGCCAGCAGTTTATGGTCGCCCACCTACGAGCAGTACTTC; CDR3aa: CASSLWSPTYEQYF
abundance: few; v_gene: TRBV11-1; j_gene: TRBJ2-3; d_gene: .; CDR3nt: TGTGCCAGCTCCCGACCGACTTACGCCGAACCTACTAGCACAGATACGCAGTATTTT; CDR3aa: CASSRPTYAEPTSTDTQYF
abundance: few; v_gene: TRBV12-3/TRBV12-4; j_gene: TRBJ1-2; d_gene: TRBD1; CDR3nt: TGTGCCAGCAGTTTAGTCTACCGGGACAGGGGAGGTTATGGCTACACCTTC; CDR3aa: CASSLVYRDRGGYGYTF
abundance: .; v_gene: TRBV27; j_gene: TRBJ2-5; d_gene: TRBD2; CDR3nt: TGTGCCAGCAGTTCCACAAAAATTAGCGGGAGGGTACAAGAGACCCAGTACTTC; CDR3aa: CASSSTKISGRVQETQYF
abundance: few; v_gene: TRBV20-1; j_gene: TRBJ2-3; d_gene: TRBD2; CDR3nt: TGCAGTGGTTGGACTAGCGGGACCGATACGCAGTATTTT; CDR3aa: CSGWTSGTDTQYF
abundance: many; v_gene: TRBV24-1; j_gene: TRBJ2-7; d_gene: TRBD2; CDR3nt: TGTGCCACCAGTGACGGGACTAGCTGGCAGTACTTC; CDR3aa: CATSDGTSWQYF
abundance: few; v_gene: TRBV12-3/TRBV12-4; j_gene: TRBJ1-3; d_gene: .; CDR3nt: TGTGCCAGCAGAGCCCAAACAGGGTTTATCGGTGGAAACACCATATATTTT; CDR3aa: CASRAQTGFIGGNTIYF
abundance: many; v_gene: TRBV29-1; j_gene: TRBJ2-6; d_gene: .; CDR3nt: TGCAGCGTCCAGGGGCCTGGGGCCAACGTCCTGACTTTC; CDR3aa: CSVQGPGANVLTF
abundance: .; v_gene: TRBV6-1; j_gene: TRBJ2-5; d_gene: .; CDR3nt: TGTGCCAGCAGCCTATGGGGTTTGGGAGAGACCCAGTACTTC; CDR3aa: CASSLWGLGETQYF
abundance: .; v_gene: TRBV6-1; j_gene: TRBJ1-4; d_gene: .; CDR3nt: TGTGCCAGCAGCAAATCACAGGGAAATGAAAAACTGTTTTTT; CDR3aa: CASSKSQGNEKLFF
abundance: few; v_gene: TRBV28; j_gene: TRBJ2-5; d_gene: .; CDR3nt: TGTGCCAGCACTTATATGGGTGGCCAGTACTTC; CDR3aa: CASTYMGGQYF
abundance: few; v_gene: TRBV7-2; j_gene: TRBJ2-1; d_gene: .; CDR3nt: TGTGCCAGCAGCCCCCTCAGGGTCAACAATGAGCAGTTCTTC; CDR3aa: CASSPLRVNNEQFF
abundance: .; v_gene: TRBV11-2; j_gene: TRBJ2-5; d_gene: .; CDR3nt: TGTGCCAGCAGATTGGGTGCGGGAGAGACCCAGTACTTC; CDR3aa: CASRLGAGETQYF
abundance: few; v_gene: TRBV11-2; j_gene: TRBJ2-1; d_gene: TRBD2; CDR3nt: TGTGCCAGCAGCTTAGTACCGGGACTAGCGGGCGAAAAGGTCCTCTACAATGAGCAGTTCTTC; CDR3aa: CASSLVPGLAGEKVLYNEQFF
abundance: .; v_gene: TRBV5-1; j_gene: TRBJ2-3; d_gene: .; CDR3nt: TGCGCCAGCAGCTTGGCGGGGGACCTTGATATCACGCAGTATTTT; CDR3aa: CASSLAGDLDITQYF
abundance: .; v_gene: TRBV27; j_gene: TRBJ2-1; d_gene: .; CDR3nt: TGTGCCAGCAGTTTACGCCTACTAGCCTCTTACAATGAGCAGTTCTTC; CDR3aa: CASSLRLLASYNEQFF
abundance: few; v_gene: TRBV7-9; j_gene: TRBJ2-5; d_gene: TRBD2; CDR3nt: TGTGCCAGCAGCCCCAACCCGGGACTAGAAGAGACCCAGTACTTC; CDR3aa: CASSPNPGLEETQYF
abundance: .; v_gene: TRBV12-3/TRBV12-4; j_gene: TRBJ1-2; d_gene: TRBD1; CDR3nt: TGTGCCAGCAGTCCCGCGGGACAGAACTATGGCTACACCTTC; CDR3aa: CASSPAGQNYGYTF
abundance: .; v_gene: TRBV9; j_gene: TRBJ2-5; d_gene: .; CDR3nt: TGTGCCAGCAGCGTAGGTACAGGACAAGAGACCCAGTACTTC; CDR3aa: CASSVGTGQETQYF
abundance: .; v_gene: TRBV6-1; j_gene: TRBJ1-4; d_gene: TRBD1; CDR3nt: TGTGCCAGCAGGTTGGGGACAGGGAGGGATGAAAAACTGTTTTTT; CDR3aa: CASRLGTGRDEKLFF
abundance: .; v_gene: TRBV12-3/TRBV12-4; j_gene: TRBJ1-2; d_gene: TRBD1; CDR3nt: TGTGCCAGCAGTCCCCGGACAGGGCTATCTCACTATGGCTACACCTTC; CDR3aa: CASSPRTGLSHYGYTF
abundance: few; v_gene: TRBV5-1; j_gene: TRBJ2-7; d_gene: .; CDR3nt: TGCGCCAGCAAGGCGGGTGCTTACGAGCAGTACTTC; CDR3aa: CASKAGAYEQYF
abundance: .; v_gene: TRBV20-1; j_gene: TRBJ2-1; d_gene: .; CDR3nt: TGCAGTGCTAGAGTCCCCGGAGGGACCTACAATGAGCAGTTCTTC; CDR3aa: CSARVPGGTYNEQFF
abundance: many; v_gene: TRBV7-9; j_gene: TRBJ2-1; d_gene: TRBD2; CDR3nt: TGTGCCAGCAGCTTATCTCAAGCGGGAGCCTACAATGAGCAGTTCTTC; CDR3aa: CASSLSQAGAYNEQFF
abundance: .; v_gene: TRBV27; j_gene: TRBJ2-7; d_gene: TRBD1; CDR3nt: TGTGCCAGCAGTTACAGGGGAGATAGCTACGAGCAGTACTTC; CDR3aa: CASSYRGDSYEQYF
abundance: .; v_gene: TRBV11-2; j_gene: TRBJ2-3; d_gene: TRBD2; CDR3nt: TGTGCCAGCAGCCACAAGCGGGGGGGGGCAGATACGCAGTATTTT; CDR3aa: CASSHKRGGADTQYF
abundance: .; v_gene: TRBV19; j_gene: TRBJ2-5; d_gene: .; CDR3nt: TGTGCCAGTAGAGGAGGAGCGGCGGACCAAGAGACCCAGTACTTC; CDR3aa: CASRGGAADQETQYF
abundance: few; v_gene: TRBV28; j_gene: TRBJ1-4; d_gene: .; CDR3nt: TGTGCCAGCACCAACTCGCATAGGTCGGAACTGTTTTTT; CDR3aa: CASTNSHRSELFF
abundance: many; v_gene: TRBV7-9; j_gene: TRBJ2-5; d_gene: .; CDR3nt: TGTGCCAGCAGCTTTGCAGGCCAAGAGACCCAGTACTTC; CDR3aa: CASSFAGQETQYF
abundance: few; v_gene: TRBV12-3/TRBV12-4; j_gene: TRBJ2-7; d_gene: .; CDR3nt: TGTGCCAGCAGTTTAATAGGTTGGGATTACGAGCAGTACTTC; CDR3aa: CASSLIGWDYEQYF
abundance: .; v_gene: TRBV20-1; j_gene: TRBJ2-1; d_gene: TRBD1; CDR3nt: TGCAGTGCTGCCTACAGGGGGCGCATCAATGAGCAGTTCTTC; CDR3aa: CSAAYRGRINEQFF
abundance: .; v_gene: TRBV4-2; j_gene: TRBJ2-7; d_gene: .; CDR3nt: TGTGCCAGCAGCCCCACCCCCCCCAGCGATGGGTACGAGCAGTACTTC; CDR3aa: CASSPTPPSDGYEQYF
abundance: .; v_gene: TRBV6-5; j_gene: TRBJ2-5; d_gene: .; CDR3nt: TGTGCCAGCACCATTTCGGAGACCCAGTACTTC; CDR3aa: CASTISETQYF
abundance: few; v_gene: TRBV4-1; j_gene: TRBJ1-2; d_gene: .; CDR3nt: TGCGCCAGCAGCCAAGGTGCAGGGGACAATGGCTACACCTTC; CDR3aa: CASSQGAGDNGYTF
abundance: many; v_gene: TRBV10-3; j_gene: TRBJ2-7; d_gene: .; CDR3nt: TGTGCCATCAGTGAGCCGCAGGGGCTCGACGAGCAGTACTTC; CDR3aa: CAISEPQGLDEQYF
abundance: .; v_gene: TRBV12-3/TRBV12-4; j_gene: TRBJ2-7; d_gene: TRBD2; CDR3nt: TGTGCCAGCAGGGTGACTAGCGGGACTAAGGAGTACTTC; CDR3aa: CASRVTSGTKEYF
abundance: few; v_gene: TRBV2; j_gene: TRBJ1-3; d_gene: .; CDR3nt: TGTGCCAGCACAACGCGGTGGACCGTTAGCTCTGGAAACACCATATATTTT; CDR3aa: CASTTRWTVSSGNTIYF
abundance: .; v_gene: TRBV15; j_gene: TRBJ2-1; d_gene: TRBD2; CDR3nt: TGTGCCACCAGCAGCCCATGGTCCACTAGCGGGTACAATGAGCAGTTCTTC; CDR3aa: CATSSPWSTSGYNEQFF
abundance: .; v_gene: TRBV25-1; j_gene: TRBJ2-1; d_gene: TRBD1; CDR3nt: TGTGCCAGCAGTAACTGGGACAGCTTTAATGAGCAGTTCTTC; CDR3aa: CASSNWDSFNEQFF
abundance: .; v_gene: TRBV6-1; j_gene: TRBJ2-1; d_gene: TRBD2; CDR3nt: TGTGCCAGCAGTCAACTAGCGGGGGGGGTCCAGAATAGGAATGAGCAGTTCTTC; CDR3aa: CASSQLAGGVQNRNEQFF